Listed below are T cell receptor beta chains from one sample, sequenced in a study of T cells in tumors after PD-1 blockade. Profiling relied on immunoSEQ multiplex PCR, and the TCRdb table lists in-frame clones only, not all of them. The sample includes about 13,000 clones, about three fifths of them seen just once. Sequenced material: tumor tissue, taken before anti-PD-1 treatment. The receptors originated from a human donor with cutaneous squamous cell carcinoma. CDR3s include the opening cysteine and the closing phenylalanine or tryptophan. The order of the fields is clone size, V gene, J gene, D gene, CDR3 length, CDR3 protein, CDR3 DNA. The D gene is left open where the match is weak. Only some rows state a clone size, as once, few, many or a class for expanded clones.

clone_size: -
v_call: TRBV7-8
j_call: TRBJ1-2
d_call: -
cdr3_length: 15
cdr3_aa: CASSLRQGPIYGYTF
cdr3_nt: TGTGCCAGCAGCTTACGGCAGGGGCCGATCTATGGCTACACCTTC

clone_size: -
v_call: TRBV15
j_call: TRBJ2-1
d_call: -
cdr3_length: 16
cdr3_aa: CATSSLAPSSYNEQFF
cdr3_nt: TGTGCCACCAGCAGTCTAGCACCCAGCTCCTACAATGAGCAGTTCTTC

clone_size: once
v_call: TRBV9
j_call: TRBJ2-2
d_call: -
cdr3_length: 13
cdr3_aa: CARVLGGTGELFF
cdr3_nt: TGTGCCAGAGTACTAGGGGGGACCGGGGAGCTGTTTTTT

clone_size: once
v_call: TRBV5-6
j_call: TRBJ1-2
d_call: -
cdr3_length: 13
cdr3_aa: CASSLLGWYGYTF
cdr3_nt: TGTGCCAGCAGCTTACTGGGATGGTATGGCTACACCTTC

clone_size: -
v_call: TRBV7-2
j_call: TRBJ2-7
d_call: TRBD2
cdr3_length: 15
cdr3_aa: CASSLRTSAIYEQYF
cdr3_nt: TGTGCCAGCAGCTTACGGACTAGCGCGATCTACGAGCAGTACTTC

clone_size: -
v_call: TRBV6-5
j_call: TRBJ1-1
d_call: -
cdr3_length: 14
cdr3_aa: CASSLTRMNTEAFF
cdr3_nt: TGTGCCAGCAGTCTGACAAGGATGAACACTGAAGCTTTCTTT

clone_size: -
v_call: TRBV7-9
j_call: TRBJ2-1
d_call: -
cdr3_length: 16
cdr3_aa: CASSTNRDPVGNEQFF
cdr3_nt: TGTGCCAGCAGCACGAACCGGGACCCGGTGGGGAATGAGCAGTTCTTC

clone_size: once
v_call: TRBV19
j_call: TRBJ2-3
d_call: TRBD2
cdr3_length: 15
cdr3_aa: CASSKLAGSGDTQYF
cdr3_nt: TGTGCCAGTAGTAAACTAGCGGGGTCGGGAGATACGCAGTATTTT

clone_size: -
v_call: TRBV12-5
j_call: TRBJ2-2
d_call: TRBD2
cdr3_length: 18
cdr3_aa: CASGSGLAGGTDTGELFF
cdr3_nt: TGTGCTAGTGGTTCCGGCCTAGCGGGAGGGACCGACACCGGGGAGCTGTTTTTT

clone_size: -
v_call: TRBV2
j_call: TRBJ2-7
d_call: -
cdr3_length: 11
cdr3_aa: CASSDIHEQYF
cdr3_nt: TGTGCCAGCAGTGATATCCACGAGCAGTACTTC

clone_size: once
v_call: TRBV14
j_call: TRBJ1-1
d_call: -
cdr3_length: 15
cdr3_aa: CASSQFPRSNTEAFF
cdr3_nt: TGTGCCAGCAGCCAGTTTCCACGGTCGAACACTGAAGCTTTCTTT

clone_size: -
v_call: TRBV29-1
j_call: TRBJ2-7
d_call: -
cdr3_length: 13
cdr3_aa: CSVVVTGTGEQYF
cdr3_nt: TGCAGCGTTGTTGTGACTGGGACGGGAGAGCAGTACTTC

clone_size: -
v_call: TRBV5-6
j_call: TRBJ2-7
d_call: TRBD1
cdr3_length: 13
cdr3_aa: CASRTGNKGEQYF
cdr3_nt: TGTGCCAGCAGGACAGGGAATAAGGGGGAGCAGTACTTC

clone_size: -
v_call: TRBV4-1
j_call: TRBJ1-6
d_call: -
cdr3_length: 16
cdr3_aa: CASSQDGTGIRSPLHF
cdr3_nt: TGCGCCAGCAGCCAAGATGGAACAGGGATTCGTTCACCCCTCCACTTT

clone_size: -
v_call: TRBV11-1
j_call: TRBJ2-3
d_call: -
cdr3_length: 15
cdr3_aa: CASSPDYSRADTQYF
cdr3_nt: TGTGCCAGCAGCCCCGACTACTCAAGGGCAGATACGCAGTATTTT